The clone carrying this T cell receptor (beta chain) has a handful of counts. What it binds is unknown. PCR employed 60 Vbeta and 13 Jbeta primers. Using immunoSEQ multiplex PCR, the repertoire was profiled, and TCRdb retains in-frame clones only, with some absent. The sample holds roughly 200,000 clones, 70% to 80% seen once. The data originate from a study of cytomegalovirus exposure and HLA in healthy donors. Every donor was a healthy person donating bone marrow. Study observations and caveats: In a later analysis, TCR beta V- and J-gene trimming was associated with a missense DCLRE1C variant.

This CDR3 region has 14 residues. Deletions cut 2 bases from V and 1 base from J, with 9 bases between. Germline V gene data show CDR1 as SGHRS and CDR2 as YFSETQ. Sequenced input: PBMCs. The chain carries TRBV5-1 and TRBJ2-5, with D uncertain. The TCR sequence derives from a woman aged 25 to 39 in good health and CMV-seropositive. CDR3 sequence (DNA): TGCGCCAGCAGCTTAAGCGCGGTCCAAGAGACCCAGTACTTC. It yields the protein CASSLSAVQETQYF.